This T cell receptor beta chain was recorded in a study of tumor-infiltrating lymphocytes in primary liver carcinoma. J was trimmed by 1 base and V by 7 bases; bases with no gene match: 7. The CDR3 runs 15 residues. CDR1 is LGHNT, CDR2 FRNRAP, per germline. This clonotype was counted a single time. Its antigen is still unknown. Researchers generated TCR beta cDNA from about 530 ng of total RNA, relying on a constant-region primer. Investigators got TCR beta libraries out of three nested multiplex PCR rounds, done with slightly modified ARM-PCR. The first two PCR rounds used TRBV1-TRBV30 primers with a Cbeta primer, approximately 10 cycles each. Each CDR3 protein gets one entry after TCRdb re-called the multiplex PCR reads with MiXCR. The profile covers under 50,000 distinct CDR3 sequences, with less than 75% appearing a single time and about 29% taken by the ten largest. The study, taken as a whole, reports: Paired tumor-adjacent and tumor-blood samples overlapped less than tumor region pairs did. Tumor specimens were characterized by a significantly higher top-250-clone fraction than blood (p = 0.039).

The 20-30 mg bulk tissue piece was not sorted before simultaneous RNA and DNA extraction. The proportion of viable tumor cells exceeded 85% in every tumor sample. The J gene is TRBJ2-3, the V gene TRBV12-5, with 8 bases lining up with TRBD2. Sequenced sample: liver tumor tissue from sampling region 5. Subset indicated: tumor region T5, tumor centre. The TCR sequence derives from a man in his forties with primary liver carcinoma and hepatitis B virus infection. The CDR3 DNA reads as TGTGCTAGTGACCTCGGGGGGGACGGCACAGATACGCAGTATTTT. Protein: CASDLGGDGTDTQYF.